These T cell receptor beta chains were read from a single sample in a study of siplizumab effects on memory and regulatory T cells. Sequencing used immunoSEQ multiplex PCR; TCRdb keeps in-frame clones, though not all of them. The sample includes about 82,000 clones, approximately 90% of them seen just once. Sequenced sample: Tregs sorted from blood. These receptors were obtained from a human donor in good health. The CDR3 runs from the conserved cysteine through the conserved F or W. A D gene is named only where the DNA matches it firmly. Clone size, where shown, is once, few, many, or a class for clones that have expanded.

J: TRBJ1-1; V: TRBV28; size: -; D: -; DNA: TGTGCCAGCAACAGGGAACCTGAAGCTTTCTTT; CDR3: CASNREPEAFF
J: TRBJ2-3; V: TRBV5-1; size: -; D: -; DNA: TGCGCCAGCAGCCCCCTTAGGGGGGGCACAGATACGCAGTATTTT; CDR3: CASSPLRGGTDTQYF
J: TRBJ2-7; V: TRBV6-5; size: -; D: TRBD1; DNA: TGTGCCAGCAGTTTCTACAGGGGCTACGAGCAGTACTTC; CDR3: CASSFYRGYEQYF
J: TRBJ2-7; V: TRBV28; size: -; D: -; DNA: TGTGCCAGCAGCCTCTGGGGATCCACCTACGAGCAGTACTTC; CDR3: CASSLWGSTYEQYF
J: TRBJ1-2; V: TRBV18; size: once; D: -; DNA: TGTGCCAGCTCACCAATCGAGACAAATGGCTACACCTTC; CDR3: CASSPIETNGYTF
J: TRBJ1-4; V: TRBV4-2; size: -; D: TRBD1; DNA: TGTGCCAGCAGCCAACCCCGACAGGGGGCGGATGAAAAACTGTTTTTT; CDR3: CASSQPRQGADEKLFF
J: TRBJ1-1; V: TRBV4-2; size: few; D: -; DNA: TGTGCCAGCAGCCGGTCCGTGAACACTGAAGCTTTCTTT; CDR3: CASSRSVNTEAFF
J: TRBJ2-5; V: TRBV21-1; size: -; D: -; DNA: TGTGCCAGCAGCAATATTGGCAGGGTGGAGGAGACCCAGTACTTC; CDR3: CASSNIGRVEETQYF
J: TRBJ2-2; V: TRBV7-9; size: -; D: -; DNA: TGTGCCAGCAGCTCCCCCGCCAACCCGAACACCGGGGAGCTGTTTTTT; CDR3: CASSSPANPNTGELFF
J: TRBJ1-1; V: TRBV7-3; size: -; D: -; DNA: TGTGCCAGCAGCTTAAATGGGGAAGCTTTCTTT; CDR3: CASSLNGEAFF
J: TRBJ2-7; V: TRBV2; size: -; D: -; DNA: TGTGCCAGCAGAGTATATGATCGGGCCTACGAGCAGTACTTC; CDR3: CASRVYDRAYEQYF
J: TRBJ2-5; V: TRBV6-1; size: once; D: -; DNA: TGTGCCAGCAGTGAAGGAGGTCAGGGGAAGGGAAAGACCCAGTACTTC; CDR3: CASSEGGQGKGKTQYF
J: TRBJ1-2; V: TRBV19; size: -; D: -; DNA: TGTGCCAGCTATCTTTCGGGGGTGGGTCCAAACTATGGCTACACCTTC; CDR3: CASYLSGVGPNYGYTF
J: TRBJ1-2; V: TRBV7-9; size: -; D: -; DNA: TGTGCCAGCACCTGGCCCGGGGGGAGAGGAGTAGGCTACACCTTC; CDR3: CASTWPGGRGVGYTF
J: TRBJ1-2; V: TRBV5-1; size: few; D: TRBD1; DNA: TGCGCCAGCAGCTGGGACAGGGAAGGGCGACAAGGCTACACCTTC; CDR3: CASSWDREGRQGYTF
J: TRBJ2-1; V: TRBV5-1; size: -; D: -; DNA: TGCGCCAGCAGCTTAAGGAATGAGCAGTTCTTC; CDR3: CASSLRNEQFF
J: TRBJ2-1; V: TRBV6-6; size: -; D: TRBD1; DNA: TGTGCCAGCAGTGACCGGGACAGGGTCGATCATGAGCAGTTCTTC; CDR3: CASSDRDRVDHEQFF
J: TRBJ2-3; V: TRBV7-3; size: -; D: -; DNA: TGTGCCAGCAGCTGGGGCACTAGCACAGATACGCAGTATTTT; CDR3: CASSWGTSTDTQYF
J: TRBJ1-2; V: TRBV7-9; size: -; D: TRBD1; DNA: TGTGCCAGCAGCTATCCTGGGACAGGGACTAACTATGGCTACACCTTC; CDR3: CASSYPGTGTNYGYTF
J: TRBJ2-2; V: TRBV4-1; size: -; D: -; DNA: TGCGCCAGCAGCCCCCCAGTTTTCCAGAAGATTGGCACCGGGGAGCTGTTTTTT; CDR3: CASSPPVFQKIGTGELFF
J: TRBJ2-3; V: TRBV6-5; size: -; D: -; DNA: TGTGCCAGCAGTTACGTCGGTAGCACAGATACGCAGTATTTT; CDR3: CASSYVGSTDTQYF
J: TRBJ1-2; V: TRBV11-2; size: -; D: -; DNA: TGTGCCAGCAGCTTAGATCCGAGCACTAACTATGGCTACACCTTC; CDR3: CASSLDPSTNYGYTF
J: TRBJ2-3; V: TRBV7-7; size: -; D: TRBD2; DNA: TGTGCCAGCAGCTTAGTTCCGATGATAGCGGGGGTGGGTACAGATACGCAGTATTTT; CDR3: CASSLVPMIAGVGTDTQYF
J: TRBJ2-7; V: TRBV19; size: -; D: TRBD1; DNA: TGTGCCAGTAACCCGGGACAGGGACCTTACGAGCAGTACTTC; CDR3: CASNPGQGPYEQYF
J: TRBJ2-5; V: TRBV21-1; size: -; D: -; DNA: TGTGCCAGCAGCAACCCCGGGACAGGGGGCCGCGAGACCCAGTACTTC; CDR3: CASSNPGTGGRETQYF
J: TRBJ1-2; V: TRBV30; size: -; D: -; DNA: TGTGCCTGGAGCCTGGGGGGGGGCTTATTCCATGGCTACACCTTC; CDR3: CAWSLGGGLFHGYTF
J: TRBJ1-3; V: TRBV10-3; size: -; D: -; DNA: TGTGCCATCAGTGAGTTTGGTACAAACTCTGGAAACACCATATATTTT; CDR3: CAISEFGTNSGNTIYF
J: TRBJ2-1; V: TRBV4-3; size: -; D: -; DNA: TGCGCCAGCAGCCAAGATCTGCGCCAGGGCTCCTACAATGAGCAGTTCTTC; CDR3: CASSQDLRQGSYNEQFF
J: TRBJ2-1; V: TRBV25-1; size: -; D: -; DNA: TGTGCCAGCAGTCGGACGGAGCACCCCTACAATGAGCAGTTCTTC; CDR3: CASSRTEHPYNEQFF
J: TRBJ2-1; V: TRBV5-4; size: -; D: TRBD1; DNA: TGTGCCAGCAGCTTGGCGAGGACAGGGGGCAATAATGAGCAGTTCTTC; CDR3: CASSLARTGGNNEQFF
J: TRBJ1-2; V: TRBV5-1; size: -; D: -; DNA: TGCGCCAGCTTTGGAGGGGGAACCAACTATGGCTACACCTTC; CDR3: CASFGGGTNYGYTF
J: TRBJ2-2; V: TRBV5-1; size: once; D: TRBD2; DNA: TGCGCCAGCAGCTTGGCCCTACTAGCGGGGGCCAACACCGGGGAGCTGTTTTTT; CDR3: CASSLALLAGANTGELFF
J: TRBJ2-2; V: TRBV7-9; size: -; D: -; DNA: TGTGCCAGCAGCATTACAGGTAGCGGGGAGCTGTTTTTT; CDR3: CASSITGSGELFF
J: TRBJ2-2; V: TRBV5-6; size: -; D: -; DNA: TGTGCCAGCAGCGGACCAGGGACACTCAACACCGGGGAGCTGTTTTTT; CDR3: CASSGPGTLNTGELFF
J: TRBJ2-2; V: TRBV6-4; size: -; D: TRBD2; DNA: TGTGCCAGCCCGGTCGGGGGGTGGGGTTGGGGACCGGGCACCGGGGAGCTGTTTTTT; CDR3: CASPVGGWGWGPGTGELFF
J: TRBJ1-1; V: TRBV30; size: -; D: -; DNA: TGTGCCTGGAGTGTACGGACGGATACTGAAGCTTTCTTT; CDR3: CAWSVRTDTEAFF
J: TRBJ1-1; V: TRBV28; size: -; D: -; DNA: TGTGCCAGCACGAAGGGGGGGGCCACCCAGGGTGAAGCTTTCTTT; CDR3: CASTKGGATQGEAFF
J: TRBJ1-2; V: TRBV5-4; size: -; D: TRBD1; DNA: TGTGCCAGCAGCTTAGACAGGGGGCGTTTTGCGAACTATGGCTACACCTTC; CDR3: CASSLDRGRFANYGYTF
J: TRBJ1-5; V: TRBV6-6; size: -; D: -; DNA: TGTGCCAGCAGTGCACAGGGTAGCAATCAGCCCCAGCATTTT; CDR3: CASSAQGSNQPQHF
J: TRBJ2-7; V: TRBV18; size: -; D: TRBD2; DNA: TGTGCCAGCTCACCGGGACTAGCGGGGTCCGACGAGCAGTACTTC; CDR3: CASSPGLAGSDEQYF
J: TRBJ1-1; V: TRBV18; size: -; D: -; DNA: TGTGCCAGCTCCCGTTCGGGGGACACTGAAGCTTTCTTT; CDR3: CASSRSGDTEAFF